These T cell receptor beta chains were read from a single sample in a study of T cell repertoires and HLA-DP antigens. Libraries were prepared by immunoSEQ multiplex PCR; TCRdb keeps only in-frame clonotypes and omits some of them. The table lists about 110,000 clones, around 92% of them singletons. No antigen is known for these receptors. Sequencing was done on a sample of CD4+ T cells from PBMCs. These receptors came from a woman younger than 30 in good health and CMV-seronegative. Each CDR3 is given with its conserved first and last residue. D genes are given only for firm matches. Not all rows give a size; the values are once, few, many and, for expanded clones, a class.

once,.,TRBV15,TRBJ2-1,TGTGCCACCAGCAAAGGGGGGGGAAACTACAATGAGCAGTTCTTC,CATSKGGGNYNEQFF
once,TRBD2,TRBV6-1,TRBJ2-7,TGTGCCAGCAGTGAAAGACTAGCGGGAGTGAAGCAGTACTTC,CASSERLAGVKQYF
.,.,TRBV5-1,TRBJ2-2,TGCGCCAGCAGCTTGGCCTCAGGGGCCACCGGGGAGCTGTTTTTT,CASSLASGATGELFF
.,.,TRBV19,TRBJ2-7,TGTGCCAGTTCTGAACAGGGCTACGAGCAGTACTTC,CASSEQGYEQYF
.,.,TRBV28,TRBJ2-1,TGTGCCACCCTCCCCTCCGCGGGTGAGCAGTTCTTC,CATLPSAGEQFF
.,.,TRBV18,TRBJ1-1,TGTGCCAGCTCACCACCGGCGTCGGTGGGGATGAACACTGAAGCTTTCTTT,CASSPPASVGMNTEAFF
.,.,TRBV6-5,TRBJ2-6,TGTGCCAGCCGCTACTTACAGGGTGCTGGGGCCAACGTCCTGACTTTC,CASRYLQGAGANVLTF
.,.,TRBV2,TRBJ2-1,TGTGCCAGCAGTCGACAGGACAATGAGCAGTTCTTC,CASSRQDNEQFF
once,.,TRBV6-5,TRBJ1-2,TGTGCCAGCAGTTACACAGCCGGATTGGACACGCTCTTC,CASSYTAGLDTLF
.,.,TRBV19,TRBJ2-1,TGTGCCAGTACCATTACGTGGGGGGCGGGTGAGCAGTTCTTC,CASTITWGAGEQFF
.,TRBD2,TRBV5-8,TRBJ2-5,TGTGCCAGCAGCGTGGGACTAGCGGGGCAAGAGACCCAGTACTTC,CASSVGLAGQETQYF
.,.,TRBV5-4,TRBJ1-1,TGTGCCAGCAGCCCGGCGATGAACACTGAAGCTTTCTTT,CASSPAMNTEAFF
.,.,TRBV12-5,TRBJ2-2,TGTGCTAGTGGTCTACCGAAGGGGGAGCTGTTTTTT,CASGLPKGELFF
.,.,TRBV19,TRBJ1-4,TGTGCCAGTAGCTTCTCATTAGCAACTAATGAAAAACTGTTTTTT,CASSFSLATNEKLFF
once,.,TRBV20-1,TRBJ2-3,TGCAGTGCTCCATCTCTGGATACGCAGTATTTT,CSAPSLDTQYF
.,TRBD2,TRBV9,TRBJ2-7,TGTGCCAGCAGCGTAGAGGGTTGGGGGACTAGCCCCGCCCCGTACGCGCAGTACTTC,CASSVEGWGTSPAPYAQYF